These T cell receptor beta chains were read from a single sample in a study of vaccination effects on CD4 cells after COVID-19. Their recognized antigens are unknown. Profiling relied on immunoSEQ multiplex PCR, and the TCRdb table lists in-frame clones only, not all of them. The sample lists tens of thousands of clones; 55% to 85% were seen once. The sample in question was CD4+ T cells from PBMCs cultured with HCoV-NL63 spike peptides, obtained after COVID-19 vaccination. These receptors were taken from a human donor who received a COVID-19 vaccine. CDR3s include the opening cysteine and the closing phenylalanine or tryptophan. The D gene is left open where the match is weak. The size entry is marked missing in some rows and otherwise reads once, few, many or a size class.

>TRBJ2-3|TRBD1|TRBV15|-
TGTGCCACCAGCAGAGATGGACAGGGAGTGGATACGCAGTATTTT
CATSRDGQGVDTQYF
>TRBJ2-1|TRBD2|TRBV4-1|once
TGCGCCAGCAGCCAAGGTGGGACTAGCTTTTATATTGAGCAGTTCTTC
CASSQGGTSFYIEQFF
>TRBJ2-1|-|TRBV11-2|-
TGTGCCAGCAGCTTTGGTGGGAGCTCCTACAATGAGCAGTTCTTC
CASSFGGSSYNEQFF
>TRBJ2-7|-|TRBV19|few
TGTGCCAGGTGTTACAGGGTATCCCCTTTCTACGAGCAGTACTTC
CARCYRVSPFYEQYF
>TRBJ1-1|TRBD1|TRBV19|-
TGTGCCATTAAGGAAGGGACAGCGAACACTGAAGCTTTCTTT
CAIKEGTANTEAFF
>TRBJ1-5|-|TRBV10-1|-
TGCGCCAGCAGTGAGAACCGGGCTCAGCCCCAGCATTTT
CASSENRAQPQHF
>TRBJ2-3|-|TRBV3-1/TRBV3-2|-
TGTGCCAGCAGCCAAGCCGCGGGACCCTCGCAGTATTTT
CASSQAAGPSQYF
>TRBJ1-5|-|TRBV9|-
TGTGCCAGCAGCGTAGGCTCAGATTACAATCAGCCCCAGCATTTT
CASSVGSDYNQPQHF
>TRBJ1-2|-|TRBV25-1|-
TGTGCCAGCACTCCTGCAGGGTTCAACTATGGCTACACCTTC
CASTPAGFNYGYTF
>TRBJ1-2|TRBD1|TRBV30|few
TGTGCCTGGAGTTCCACCGGGACAGGGGGCAACTATGGCTACACCTTC
CAWSSTGTGGNYGYTF
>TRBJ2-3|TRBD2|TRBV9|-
TGTGCCAGCAGCGGACTAGCAGGGACCGATACGCAGTATTTT
CASSGLAGTDTQYF
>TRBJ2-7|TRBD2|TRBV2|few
TGTGCCAGCAGCCACCGACTAGCGGGAGCCTTCTACGAGCAGTACTTC
CASSHRLAGAFYEQYF
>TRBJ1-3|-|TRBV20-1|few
TGCAGTGCTAGAGATGGACTGGCAGAGGGTTTT
CSARDGLAEGF
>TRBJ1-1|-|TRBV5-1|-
TGCGCCAGCAGCTTGGCCACAGCTAACACTGAAGCTTTCTTT
CASSLATANTEAFF
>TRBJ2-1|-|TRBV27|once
TGTGCCAGCAGTACTAACAATGAGCAGTTCTTC
CASSTNNEQFF
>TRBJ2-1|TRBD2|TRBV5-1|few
TGCGCCAGCAGCCGCGGGGCTAGCGGGGGGGTGGATGGTGAGCAGTTCTTC
CASSRGASGGVDGEQFF
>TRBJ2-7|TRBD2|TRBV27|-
TGTGCCAGCAGTTTGCGACGCCCGGGGGGGGGCTACGAGCAGTACTTC
CASSLRRPGGGYEQYF
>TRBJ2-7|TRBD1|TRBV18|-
TGTGCCAGCTCACCACCCAATCAGGGACAGCTCTCCTACGAGCAGTACTTC
CASSPPNQGQLSYEQYF
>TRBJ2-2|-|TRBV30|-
TGTGCCTGGAGCGCTCTCGGGGCGAACACCGGGGAGCTGTTTTTT
CAWSALGANTGELFF
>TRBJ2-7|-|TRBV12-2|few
TGTGCAAGTCGCCCCGGTCCCTACGAGCAGTACTTC
CASRPGPYEQYF
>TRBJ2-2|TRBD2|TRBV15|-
TGTGCCACCAGCTTAGGACTAGCCGAAAACACCGGGGAGCTGTTTTTT
CATSLGLAENTGELFF
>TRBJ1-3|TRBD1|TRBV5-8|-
TGTGCCAGCAGCTTGGTGGGACAGGCGACAATTAGCTCTGGAAACACCATATATTTT
CASSLVGQATISSGNTIYF
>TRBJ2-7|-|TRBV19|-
TGTGCCAGTAGTATCCGGGCCGCAAACTACGAGCAGTACTTC
CASSIRAANYEQYF
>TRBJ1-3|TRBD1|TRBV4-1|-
TGCGCCAGCAGCCTTTTCGAGGGGGCTCAAGGAAACACCATATATTTT
CASSLFEGAQGNTIYF
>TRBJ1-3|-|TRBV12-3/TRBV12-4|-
TGTGCCAGCAGCTGGGGAGGAAACACCATATATTTT
CASSWGGNTIYF
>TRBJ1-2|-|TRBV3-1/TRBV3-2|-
TGTGCCAGCAGCCAAGTAGGTTTCAACTCCTATGGCTACACCTTC
CASSQVGFNSYGYTF
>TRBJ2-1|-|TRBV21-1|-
TGTGCCAGCAGCAAAGGGAGACTAGCGGGAAGGGCCAATGAGCAGTTCTTC
CASSKGRLAGRANEQFF
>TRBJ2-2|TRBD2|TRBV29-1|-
TGCAGCGTCAGGATAGCGGGAATGAGCACCGGGGAGCTGTTTTTT
CSVRIAGMSTGELFF
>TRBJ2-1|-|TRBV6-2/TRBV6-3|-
TGTGCCAGCAGTTATGGCGGTCGGGGGCAGTTCTTC
CASSYGGRGQFF
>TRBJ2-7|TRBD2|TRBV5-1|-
TGCGCCAGCAGCTTGGCAGCGGGGGACTACGAGCAGTACTTC
CASSLAAGDYEQYF
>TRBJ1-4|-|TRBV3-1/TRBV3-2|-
TGTGCCAGCAGCCAAAATAATGGAGTGTATGAAAAACTGTTTTTT
CASSQNNGVYEKLFF
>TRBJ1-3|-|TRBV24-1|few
TGTGCCACCAGTTCGGGTTTCCGAAACACCATATATTTT
CATSSGFRNTIYF
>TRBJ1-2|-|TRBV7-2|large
TGTGCCAGCAGCCCTTACCTCAGGACGGGCTATGGCTACACCTTC
CASSPYLRTGYGYTF
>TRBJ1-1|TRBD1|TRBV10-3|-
TGTGCCATCAGATCCGGGACAGTCCCGAACACTGAAGCTTTCTTT
CAIRSGTVPNTEAFF
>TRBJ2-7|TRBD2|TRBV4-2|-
TGTGCCAGCAGCCAAGCGGGACTAGCGGGAGCCCACTACGAGCAGTACTTC
CASSQAGLAGAHYEQYF
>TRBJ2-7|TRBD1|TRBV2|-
TGTGCCAGCAGGGAACAGGGGGCGATAAGAACCTACGAGCAGTACTTC
CASREQGAIRTYEQYF
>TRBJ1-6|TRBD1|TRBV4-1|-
TGCGCCAGCAGCCAATCTGGACAGGCGACCCATTCACCCCTCCACTTT
CASSQSGQATHSPLHF
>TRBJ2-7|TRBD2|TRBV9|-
TGTGCCAGCAGCGTAGCATCTAGCGGGGGGGCCTACGAGCAGTACTTC
CASSVASSGGAYEQYF
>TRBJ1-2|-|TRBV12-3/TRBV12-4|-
TGTGCCAGCAGCCCTGCGGGCCCTCATGGCTACACCTTC
CASSPAGPHGYTF
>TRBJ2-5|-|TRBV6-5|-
TGTGCAGGGACATCACAAGAGACCCAGTACTTC
CAGTSQETQYF
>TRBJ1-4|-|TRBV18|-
TGTGCCAGCTCACCACCATCCGGGAGGGTTAATGAAAAACTGTTTTTT
CASSPPSGRVNEKLFF
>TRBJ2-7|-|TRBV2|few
TGTGCCAGCACCTCGACCTACGAGCAGTACTTC
CASTSTYEQYF
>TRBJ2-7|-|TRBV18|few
TGTGCCAGCTCGCCATTGAAGGGTTCCTACGAGCAGTACTTC
CASSPLKGSYEQYF
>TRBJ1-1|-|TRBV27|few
TGTGCCAGCAGTTTAACGTGGGGGGGTGAAGCTTTCTTT
CASSLTWGGEAFF
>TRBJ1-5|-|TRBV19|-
TGTGCCAGTACCGCTCAGGGTGCCAGCAATCAGCCCCAGCATTTT
CASTAQGASNQPQHF
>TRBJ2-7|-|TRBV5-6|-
TGTGCCAGCACCAGGATTCCCGGCTACGAGCAGTACTTC
CASTRIPGYEQYF
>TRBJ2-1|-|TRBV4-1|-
TGCGCCAGCAGCCAACTCGTGGACAGACTATTCTACAATGAGCAGTTCTTC
CASSQLVDRLFYNEQFF
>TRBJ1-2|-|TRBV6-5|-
TGTGCCAGCAGTTCCGGACCGAACTATGGCTACACCTTC
CASSSGPNYGYTF
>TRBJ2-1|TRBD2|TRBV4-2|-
TGTGCCAGCAGCCAAATATTTGGCGGGAGGGAGGGTGAGCAGTTCTTC
CASSQIFGGREGEQFF
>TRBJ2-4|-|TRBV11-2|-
TGTGCCAGCAGCCCCACACAGGGTCGAGACATTCAGTACTTC
CASSPTQGRDIQYF
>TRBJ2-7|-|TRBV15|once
TGTGCCACCAGCATAGACAGATTCTCCTACGAGCAGTACTTC
CATSIDRFSYEQYF
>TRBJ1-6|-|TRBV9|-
TGTGCCAGCAGCGTAGGGGGCGTTGGTCATTCACCCCTCCACTTT
CASSVGGVGHSPLHF
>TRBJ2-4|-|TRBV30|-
TGTGCCTGGAGTGGTTCAGACAACAAAAACATTCAGTACTTC
CAWSGSDNKNIQYF